Following are 29 T cell receptor beta chains from one sample sequenced in a study of blood T cell repertoires in COVID-19 (dated by TCRdb to 2018 to 2021). Library creation used the immunoSEQ multiplex PCR assay. The table was pulled from immuneACCESS by TCRdb, which kept in-frame rearrangements only. Such tables lose some clones; where checked, under half of the loss comes from unresolved V genes, and the rest has no known cause. The sample includes about 120,000 clones, with over 60% observed a single time. The biggest ten clones account for 7.9% of the sample. Sequencing was carried out using peripheral blood. These receptors all come from a human donor in a cohort sampled during active COVID-19.

V gene TRBV19 combines with J gene TRBJ1-4; D not certain. This CDR3 is 14 amino acids long. The V end was cut by 3 bases, the J end by 8 bases, with 13 bases between. CDR1 is LNHDA and CDR2 is SQIVND in the germline V gene (reference sequence). The CDR3 loop is CASSITGDTEKLFF. The CDR3 nucleotides read TGTGCCAGTAGTATCACGGGAGATACCGAAAAACTGTTTTTT.

The V call is TRBV19, the J call TRBJ1-5, with D possibly matching TRBD1 (6 bases). Trimming left V 3 bases short and J 4 bases short, with 22 bases between. The CDR3 has 18 amino acids. Germline values: CDR1 LNHDA, CDR2 SQIVND (reference sequence). The CDR3 region has the DNA TGTGCCAGTAGTATGGTTCAGGGGAACCCATATTATAATCAGCCCCAGCATTTT. As protein: CASSMVQGNPYYNQPQHF. Looking up the rest from reference TRBV19 and TRBJ1-5 gives the full variable domain: DGGITQSPKYLFRKEGQNVTLSCEQNLNHDAMYWYRQDPGQGLRLIYYSQIVNDFQKGDIAEGYSVSREKKESFPLTVTSAQKNPTAFYLCASSMVQGNPYYNQPQHFGDGTRLSIL.

The chain carries TRBV2 and TRBJ2-5; the D gene is possibly TRBD2 (5 bases). Germline V gene sequence: CDR1 SNHLY, CDR2 FYNNEI. The CDR3 loop spans 13 amino acids. Trimming removed 3 bases at V and 5 bases at J, with 10 bases between. The CDR3 region has the DNA TGTGCCAGCAGTGAGCGGGTGGGGGAGACCCAGTACTTC. The encoded protein is CASSERVGETQYF.

The CDR3 sequence is CATSRDLPGSQPQHF. DNA of the CDR3: TGTGCCACCAGCAGAGATTTGCCGGGGAGTCAGCCCCAGCATTTT. The chain uses TRBV15 and TRBJ1-5, with D uncertain. CDR1 is LNHNV, CDR2 YYDKDF, per germline (reference sequence). Trimming removed 0 bases from V and 6 bases from J, with 12 bases in between. This CDR3 comprises 15 residues.

This clone was counted only a few times. The V and J genes are TRBV13 and TRBJ1-1; maybe TRBD1 (5 bases). Germline V CDR1 and CDR2: PRHDT, FYEKMQ (reference sequence). V was pared by 5 bases and J by 3 bases, with 16 bases between. The CDR3 extends over 15 amino acids. Here the CDR3 DNA reads TGTGCCAGCAGCGCTAGGGAGGGGTGGGACACTGAAGCTTTCTTT. This codes for CASSAREGWDTEAFF.

The J gene is TRBJ1-2, the V gene TRBV3-1 (or the pseudogene TRBV3-2), with TRBD1 identical over 7 bases. V was pared by 4 bases and J by 6 bases, with 5 bases of the junction left unmatched. Germline V CDR1 and CDR2: LGHDT, YNNKEL (reference sequence). The CDR3 is 13 amino acids. DNA for the CDR3: TGTGCCAGCAGCCCAACAGGGGAGGATGGCTACACCTTC. It codes for CASSPTGEDGYTF.

The gene calls are TRBV3-1 (or the pseudogene TRBV3-2) and TRBJ1-2; D uncertain. Germline V gives CDR1 LGHDT, CDR2 YNNKEL (reference sequence). This CDR3 contains 12 residues. V lost 11 bases to trimming and J lost 2 bases, with 12 bases between them. The CDR3 here is CALFSSNYGYTF. The CDR3 DNA follows: TGTGCCCTCTTTAGCTCAAACTATGGCTACACCTTC.

The V gene is TRBV5-5, the J gene TRBJ2-7, with D possibly being TRBD1 (6 bases). CDR1 SGHKS and CDR2 YYEKEE come from the germline V gene (reference sequence). V was cut by 0 bases and J by 4 bases, with 20 bases left in between. This CDR3 has 17 amino acids. DNA of the CDR3: TGTGCCAGCAGCTTGGCCCAGATTGGAGCAGGGGTGTACGAGCAGTACTTC. Translated, it gives CASSLAQIGAGVYEQYF.

This clone was seen once. V gene TRBV6-6 combines with J gene TRBJ2-7, with D maybe TRBD2 (5 bases). The germline V gene has CDR1 MNHNY and CDR2 SVGAGI (reference sequence). The ends were cut back, 6 bases at V and 1 base at J, with 13 bases in the middle. The CDR3 covers 14 residues. The CDR3 nucleotides are TGTGCCAGCAGATCAGGTAGAGGGTCCTACGAGCAGTACTTC. Translation: CASRSGRGSYEQYF.

The chain couples TRBV2 to TRBJ2-7, with D perhaps matching TRBD1 (5 bases). CDR1 SNHLY and CDR2 FYNNEI come from the germline V gene. The CDR3 runs to 12 residues. The V and J ends lost 8 bases and 5 bases respectively, with 13 bases between them. The CDR3 DNA is TGTGCCAGCCGAAGGACATGGAACGAGCAGTACTTC. This sequence encodes CASRRTWNEQYF.

The chain combines TRBV30 with TRBJ1-5; TRBD1 agrees at 7 bases. The V segment lost 0 bases and the J segment 7 bases; nucleotides outside the gene matches: 3. CDR1 and CDR2 from the germline V gene are GTSNPN and SVGIG (reference sequence). CDR3 length: 13 amino acids. Here the CDR3 reads CAWSVQGLQPQHF. As DNA, the CDR3 is TGTGCCTGGAGTGTACAGGGGTTGCAGCCCCAGCATTTT.

The chain links TRBV6-5 to TRBJ2-7, with TRBD2 matching over 11 bases. Trimming at V came to 7 bases and at J to 0 bases, leaving 5 bases not matched to a gene. In germline, CDR1 is MNHEY, CDR2 SVGAGI. This CDR3 has 15 residues. CDR3 protein: CASIKTSGGSYEQYF. In DNA form, the CDR3 reads TGTGCCAGCATCAAAACTAGCGGGGGCTCCTACGAGCAGTACTTC.

The chain has TRBV6-2 or TRBV6-3 and TRBJ2-5; 7 bases match TRBD2. The CDR3 covers 16 residues. V was pared by 5 bases and J by 5 bases, with 14 bases of the junction left unmatched. Germline loops: CDR1 MNHEY, CDR2 SVGEGT. The CDR3 region is CASSVAGDGQMETQYF. CDR3 bases: TGTGCCAGCAGTGTCGCGGGGGACGGACAAATGGAGACCCAGTACTTC.

The chain combines TRBV19 with TRBJ1-4; TRBD1 is a possible D gene (5 bases). Trimming took off 3 bases at V and 7 bases at J, with 15 bases between the two ends. Germline V gives CDR1 LNHDA, CDR2 SQIVND (reference sequence). The CDR3 spans 15 residues. The CDR3 reads CASSIIPRGSEKLFF. The CDR3 DNA sequence: TGTGCCAGTAGTATTATCCCCCGGGGGAGTGAAAAACTGTTTTTT. The full variable domain, its missing parts supplied by reference TRBV19 and TRBJ1-4, is DGGITQSPKYLFRKEGQNVTLSCEQNLNHDAMYWYRQDPGQGLRLIYYSQIVNDFQKGDIAEGYSVSREKKESFPLTVTSAQKNPTAFYLCASSIIPRGSEKLFFGSGTQLSVL.

The chain combines TRBV7-9 with TRBJ2-7; D gene uncertain. Germline values: CDR1 SEHNR, CDR2 FQNEAQ (reference sequence). V lost 5 bases and J 4 bases, leaving 18 bases between the germline ends. This CDR3 is built from 15 residues. This chain's CDR3 is CASSPPDVASYEQYF. CDR3 DNA sequence: TGTGCCAGCAGCCCTCCTGATGTGGCATCTTACGAGCAGTACTTC.

The chain carries TRBV5-1 and TRBJ1-1; D is perhaps TRBD1 (6 bases). Germline CDR1 SGHRS, CDR2 YFSETQ. This CDR3 spans 14 amino acids. V was shortened by 4 bases and J by 4 bases, with 14 bases between the two germline ends. The CDR3 sequence: CASSDTGSTTEAFF. CDR3 bases: TGCGCCAGCAGCGATACAGGGTCTACCACTGAAGCTTTCTTT.

This chain connects TRBV19 to TRBJ1-2, with D perhaps matching TRBD1 (6 bases). There are 17 residues in the CDR3. The germline V and J ends were trimmed by 6 bases and 4 bases, with 24 bases remaining between them. Germline V gene sequence: CDR1 LNHDA, CDR2 SQIVND (reference sequence). The CDR3 nucleotides read TGTGCCAGTAGCGTTCAGGGGCCGGGGCAGACGGGCTATGGCTACACCTTC. Translating gives CASSVQGPGQTGYGYTF.

This clone turned up a few times. The chain carries TRBV5-8 and TRBJ2-2; TRBD1 matches at 9 bases. CDR3 length equals 15 residues. The V gene end was trimmed by 4 bases and the J gene end by 3 bases; junction bases not matched to a gene: 4. The germline V gene has CDR1 SGHTS and CDR2 YDEGEE. CDR3 region: CASSAGQGYTGELFF. The CDR3 DNA follows: TGTGCCAGCAGCGCCGGACAGGGGTACACCGGGGAGCTGTTTTTT.

This clone appeared once. The CDR3 is CASSSSRQALSGNTIYF. In DNA form, the CDR3 reads TGTGCCAGCAGCTCTTCTAGACAGGCCCTCTCTGGAAACACCATATATTTT. The J gene is TRBJ1-3, the V gene TRBV7-9; perhaps TRBD1 as D (6 bases). Germline loops: CDR1 SEHNR, CDR2 FQNEAQ (reference sequence). The CDR3 runs to 17 residues. Trimming shortened V by 4 bases and J by 0 bases, and 16 bases separated the two germline ends.

The chain couples TRBV28 to TRBJ2-7, with 10 bases fitting TRBD2. The CDR3 totals 19 residues. Unmatched junction bases numbered 19, after V lost 5 bases and J lost 3 bases. The germline V gene encodes CDR1 MDHEN and CDR2 SYDVKM. CDR3 coding DNA: TGTGCCAGCAGTCACCTAGGGACTAGCGCTGAGCCCCCTTACTACGAGCAGTACTTC. It specifies CASSHLGTSAEPPYYEQYF.

This clone appeared once. The chain has TRBV29-1 and TRBJ2-7; D remains unclear. CDR3 length equals 13 residues. Germline lookup yields CDR1 SQVTM and CDR2 ANQGSEA. V was trimmed by 2 bases and J by 6 bases, leaving 14 bases between them. CDR3 sequence (DNA): TGCAGCGTTGAACTCACTTTGTCCCGCGAGCAGTACTTC. Its protein is CSVELTLSREQYF.

The V call is TRBV27, the J call TRBJ2-7; D is ambiguous. Per germline, CDR1 MNHEY and CDR2 SMNVEV (reference sequence). The CDR3 has 16 amino acids. Deletions cut 3 bases from V and 7 bases from J, with 22 bases between. Here the CDR3 reads CASSFVTGSFLMEQYF. CDR3 in DNA: TGTGCCAGCAGTTTCGTGACGGGTTCCTTCCTTATGGAGCAGTACTTC.

The V call is TRBV6-5, the J call TRBJ1-2, with TRBD1 matching 11 bases. The CDR3 contains 16 residues. The V segment lost 2 bases and the J segment 2 bases; nucleotides outside the gene matches: 4. Germline V lookup: CDR1 MNHEY, CDR2 SVGAGI. The CDR3 bases are TGTGCCAGCAGTTACAATGGACAGGGGGCCAACTATGGCTACACCTTC. Protein sequence: CASSYNGQGANYGYTF.

The chain recombines TRBV18 with TRBJ2-7; weak D call: TRBD2 (6 bases). The CDR3 sequence is 14 residues long. CDR1 is KGHSH, CDR2 LQKENI, per germline. V shed 2 bases and J shed 2 bases, with 10 bases lying between them. CDR3 sequence: CASSPAGSTYEQYF. CDR3 nucleotide sequence: TGTGCCAGCTCACCAGCGGGATCCACCTACGAGCAGTACTTC.

The chain has TRBV3-1 (or the pseudogene TRBV3-2) and TRBJ1-5; D perhaps matches TRBD1 (5 bases). The germline V gene has CDR1 LGHDT and CDR2 YNNKEL (reference sequence). This CDR3 is built from 15 residues. The germline V and J ends were trimmed by 0 bases and 4 bases, with 10 bases remaining between them. CDR3 in amino acids: CASSQDRVRNQPQHF. The DNA for the CDR3 is TGTGCCAGCAGCCAAGACAGGGTGAGAAATCAGCCCCAGCATTTT.

The genes are TRBV7-9 and TRBJ2-7; D ambiguous. The CDR3 has 13 residues. V was clipped by 2 bases and J by 2 bases, with 7 bases between them. Per the germline V gene, CDR1 is SEHNR and CDR2 is FQNEAQ (reference sequence). The CDR3 loop reads CASSLPLAYEQYF. As DNA, the CDR3 is TGTGCCAGCAGCTTACCGCTAGCCTACGAGCAGTACTTC.

The gene calls are TRBV13 and TRBJ2-5; D is perhaps TRBD1 (6 bases). The CDR3 spans 16 residues. Germline CDR1 is PRHDT and CDR2 is FYEKMQ (reference sequence). Trimming left V 5 bases short and J 2 bases short, with 18 bases between. The CDR3 protein is CASSASSGAQQETQYF. The CDR3 DNA reads TGTGCCAGCAGCGCGTCGTCAGGGGCGCAACAAGAGACCCAGTACTTC.

The gene calls are TRBV11-3 and TRBJ2-7; weak D call: TRBD2 (6 bases). Germline CDR1 and CDR2: SGHNT and YENEEA. The V end lost 4 bases, the J end lost 2 bases, and 9 bases lay between the germline ends. The CDR3 consists of 13 residues. The CDR3 DNA is TGTGCCAGCAGCTCCAGACTAGCCTACGAGCAGTACTTC. Encoded protein: CASSSRLAYEQYF. The variable domain in full, with the rest retrieved from reference TRBV11-3 and TRBJ2-7, is EAGVVQSPRYKIIEKKQPVAFWCNPISGHNTLYWYLQNLGQGPELLIRYENEEAVDDSQLPKDRFSAERLKGVDSTLKIQPAELGDSAVYLCASSSRLAYEQYFGPGTRLTVT.

This clone was detected a few times. The rearrangement uses TRBV6-1 and TRBJ1-1; unclear D gene. Germline V gene lookup returns CDR1 MNHNS and CDR2 SASEGT. V was clipped by 2 bases and J by 1 base, with 11 bases between them. This CDR3 is 15 amino acids long. CDR3 region: CASSELYSANTEAFF. DNA for the CDR3: TGTGCCAGCAGTGAACTTTATAGTGCGAACACTGAAGCTTTCTTT.